The source of this T cell receptor beta chain is a study of shared clonotypes between healthy human individuals. Study overall: Three plates were used per donor for CD4 naive, three for CD4 memory, two for CD8 naive and one for CD8 memory.

Once extracted for a subset, genomic DNA was divided evenly among several immunoSEQ plates. Using 200 ng DNA, some 30,000 T cell genomes, the sorted-subset replicate PCRs were run. Repertoires were generated with immunoSEQ multiplex PCR, while TCRdb's copy carries only in-frame clones and drops some. The sample yields roughly 2.1 million clones, under 95% seen once. Whole-study results and caveats: A handful of donors showed sharing of about 4.8% of naive CD4 clonotypes.

Remarks on this clone: Its antigen is currently unknown.

CD45RO-negative cells were positively selected for CCR7, leaving out terminally differentiated effector memory CD45RA+ cells. From germline, CDR1 is SGHVS and CDR2 FQNEAQ. This CDR3 region has 14 residues. The V gene lost 0 bases and the J gene lost 5 bases, with 10 bases spanning the gap. This TCR was recovered from a man younger than 35 in good health. Some clones in this sample may be carry-over from other donors' samples. The J gene is TRBJ1-1, the V gene TRBV7-8, with no clear D. Sequencing was carried out using naive CD8+ T cells from PBMCs. The CDR3 spells CASSLAVVWTEAFF. CDR3 nucleotides: TGTGCCAGCAGCTTAGCGGTGGTTTGGACTGAAGCTTTCTTT.